The subject of this entry is one T cell receptor beta chain. What it binds is not known. The data are from a study of T cells in Graves' hyperthyroidism and ophthalmopathy. General study results and limits: Most expanded thyroid clonotypes above 0.001 also appeared in blood.

Using RNA transcripts as the source, TCR beta CDR3 regions were amplified. The HTBI primer set was used in a first-round RT-PCR of the TCR CDR3. One entry per CDR3 protein, called by TCRdb with MiXCR from the multiplex PCR reads. The data show hundreds of thousands of distinct CDR3 sequences, approximately 14% seen once. Germline CDR1 DFQATT, CDR2 SNEGSKA (reference sequence). The V gene lost 0 bases and the J gene lost 2 bases, with 12 bases spanning the gap. This CDR3 is built from 15 residues. The chain has TRBV20-1 and TRBJ2-3; D gene ambiguous. The receptor's source is a young woman with Graves' hyperthyroidism. Sequenced material: blood. In nucleotides, the CDR3 is TGCAGTGCTAGAGATATTCATAGGGCCACAGATACGCAGTATTTT. Protein: CSARDIHRATDTQYF.